This T cell receptor beta chain was recorded in a study of T-cell reconstitution after alpha-beta-depleted transplantation in children (dated by TCRdb to about 2016). Concerning the study at large: Using TCR repertoire profiling, the study quantitatively followed how T-cell immune reconstitution unfolded in children after TCRalphabeta/CD19-depleted allogeneic hematopoietic cell transplantation.

The germline V gene encodes CDR1 SGHRS and CDR2 YFSETQ. Including cysteine and phenylalanine, the CDR3 has 15 amino acids. Of the read, only the CDR3 DNA is kept; its 45 bases are in frame from base 1. V is pared back by 3 bases and J by 4 bases, with 16 bases lying between the germline termini. Concerning this clonotype itself: Its antigen is currently not known. No quality values exist for individual bases; no much larger clone is one base distant.

The sample's treatment or condition, from its label and the paper: allogeneic hematopoietic cell transplantation with graft depleted of TCRalphabeta T cells and CD19 B cells. TCRalphabeta/CD19-depleted allogeneic hematopoietic cell grafts were given to the transplant recipients, all of whom were children. Library construction relied on PCR. TCRdb records Illumina HiSeq 2500 as the sequencer. To normalize quantification of the TCRbeta repertoire, the TCR libraries were built with molecular barcoding that relied on unique molecular identifiers. TCRdb reprocessing: public reads trimmed at Q25 with fastp, clones called with MiXCR, in-frame beta chains kept. Rows with a matching CDR3 protein are joined into one entry that keeps the most common DNA and genes. The sample profile shows approximately 82,000 distinct CDR3 sequences; around 15% of them were found once. Jointly, the top ten make up around a fifth of the sample.

Study-wide conclusions, independent of this receptor: Over the following months the frequencies of hyperexpanded clones went down, and after one year T-cell counts and TCRbeta diversity were mostly credited to newly produced T cells. In some patients, high TCRbeta diversity at day 60 was attributed to recipient T cells and intrathymic progenitors that had survived conditioning. The apparently early recovery of alphabetaT-cell counts about two months after transplant reportedly depended on only several hundred rapidly expanded clones that came from non-depleted graft cells.

The chain couples TRBV5-1 to TRBJ1-1; the D gene lacks a confident call. The source was PBMCs, mostly from graft donor cells, collected 180 days after TCRalphabeta/CD19-depleted stem cell transplant. This sequence originates from a male patient between 2 and 10 years old who had a stem cell transplant for acute lymphoblastic leukemia, so the T cells may come from the graft donor. The CDR3 reads CASSSDVGGTTEAFF. The bases are TGCGCCAGCAGCTCAGACGTCGGCGGTACCACTGAAGCTTTCTTT.